This TCR beta chain came from a study of graft-versus-host responses after intestinal transplantation. Looking at the study overall: Every one of the recipients received anti-thymocyte globulin induction and afterwards took tacrolimus and steroids for approximately 3 years.

The CDR3 has 15 amino acids. The germline V and J ends were trimmed by 2 bases and 3 bases, with 13 bases remaining between them. CDR1 LGHNA and CDR2 YNFKEQ come from the germline V gene. Produced via immunoSEQ multiplex PCR; TCRdb's table is partial and in-frame only. The sample lists about 16,000 clones; over 70% were seen once. Material: PBMCs, obtained about 110 days after intestinal transplant. This chain connects TRBV4-2 to TRBJ1-1; weak D call: TRBD1 (5 bases). The sequence was collected from a human patient who received an intestinal transplant, so some T cells may come from the graft donor. The CDR3 bases are TGTGCCAGCAGCCAACCTCGGGCCAGGGACACTGAAGCTTTCTTT. This gives the protein CASSQPRARDTEAFF.